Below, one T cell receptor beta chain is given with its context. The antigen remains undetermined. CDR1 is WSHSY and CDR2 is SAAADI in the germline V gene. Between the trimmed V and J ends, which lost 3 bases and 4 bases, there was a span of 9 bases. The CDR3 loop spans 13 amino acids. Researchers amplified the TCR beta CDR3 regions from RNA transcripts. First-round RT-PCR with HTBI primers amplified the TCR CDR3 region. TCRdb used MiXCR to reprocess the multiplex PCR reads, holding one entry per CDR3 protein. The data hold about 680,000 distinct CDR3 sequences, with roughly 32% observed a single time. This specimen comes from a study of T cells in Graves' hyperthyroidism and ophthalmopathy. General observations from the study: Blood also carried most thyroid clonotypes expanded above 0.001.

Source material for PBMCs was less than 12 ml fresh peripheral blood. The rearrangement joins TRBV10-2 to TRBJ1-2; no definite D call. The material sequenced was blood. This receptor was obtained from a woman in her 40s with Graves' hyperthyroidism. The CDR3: CASSEFTVYGYTF. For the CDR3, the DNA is TGCGCCAGCAGTGAATTTACAGTCTATGGCTACACCTTC.